The T cell receptor (beta chain) described here comes from a study of post-analysis software for immune sequencing data (dated by TCRdb to between 2014 and 2017). The study in broad terms: Relapsing-remitting, secondary progressive and progressive-relapsing multiple sclerosis were recorded as disease courses, and subtype annotation was lacking for some patients. The patient repertoires were compared against about a dozen previously published healthy control repertoires obtained from donors aged 6 to 25 years. A subset of samples was prepared in parallel using single-end sample barcoding, then pooled and co-amplified after Illumina adapter ligation. Findings and caveats that apply to the study as a whole: The control group was slightly older than the multiple sclerosis patient group. Strong co-clustering of samples prepared in the same batch was shown by direct clustering with F measure, prompting a batch-effect correction. Roughly 5 TRBV segments, including TRBV5-6, TRBV5-1 and TRBV20-1, were significantly more frequent in patients than controls. Compared with controls, multiple sclerosis patients had significantly lower normalized Chao1 diversity, a finding suggesting substantial peripheral T-cell clonal expansion.

Libraries were prepared through PCR. The instrument was an Illumina HiSeq 2500. To reduce PCR and sequencing biases, unique molecular identifiers were incorporated into the TCR beta cDNA libraries. Every 1 to 10 million input T cells yielded about 500,000 cDNA molecules, meaning each molecule approximated one T cell. The patient libraries were prepared and sequenced using the same protocol as the earlier healthy control dataset. Samples belonging to the same batch were prepared together, multiplexed and sequenced on a shared HiSeq lane. The authors' analysis ran thus. MIGEC was used to process the raw barcoded reads, and molecular identifier groups with only a single read were discarded before consensus assembly and CDR3 extraction. Clonotype tables were post-analysed with VDJtools, normalizing diversity by down-sampling all datasets to the smallest sample size. Repertoire overlap clustering matched CDR3 amino acid but not nucleotide sequences to correct batch-related cross-sample contamination. TCRdb trimmed public reads at Q25 via fastp, called clones via MiXCR and kept in-frame beta chains. All rows with the same CDR3 protein become a single entry with the most common DNA and genes. The V and J calls follow TCRdb's processing rather than the paper's. The sample includes about 770,000 distinct CDR3 sequences, with just over 45% observed a single time. 4.9% of the sample is in the top ten clones.

This clonotype was found a few times. The clone's antigen remains unknown. Base qualities are not at hand, and no much larger clone is one base apart. TCR beta repertoires were profiled from peripheral blood of about a dozen young patients with multiple sclerosis to demonstrate the VDJtools post-analysis software. The patients with multiple sclerosis were children and adolescents between roughly 6 and 17 years of age. A distance of 9 bases separates the germline ends of V and J, which lose 3 bases and 9 bases respectively. The CDR3, from cysteine to phenylalanine, totals 11 residues. The read is trimmed to its CDR3 DNA, 33 bases read in frame from base 1. The germline V gene supplies CDR1 SQVTM and CDR2 ANQGSEA.

This sequence originates from a girl under 18 with multiple sclerosis. The chain uses TRBV29-1 and TRBJ2-1; the D segment could be TRBD1, given 5 matching bases. Sequenced sample: blood. CDR3 region: CSVEGPAEQFF. At the DNA level, the sequence is TGCAGCGTTGAGGGGCCGGCTGAGCAGTTCTTC.